This T cell receptor (beta chain) was observed in a study of CD8 T cells in Susac syndrome. General observations from the study: In Susac syndrome, CD4+ T cell repertoires lacked any clonal expansion.

Bulk CD8+ and CD4+ cells came from magnetic negative isolation; CD8+ TEMRA by FACS. In the case of this clonotype: Antigen specificity is unknown.

A quantity of roughly 0.5 to 1 ug RNA underwent reverse transcription using random hexamers. TCRdb re-called the immunoSEQ multiplex PCR reads through MiXCR, storing one row per CDR3 protein. Of more than 200,000 distinct CDR3 sequences in the sample, about 94% are singletons; the top ten hold about 0.15%. Trimming removed 0 bases from V and 5 bases from J, with 13 bases in between. Looked up from germline, CDR1 is SGHTA and CDR2 is FQGNSA. This CDR3 region has 15 residues. The sample was CD4+ T cells from PBMCs. The TCR sequence derives from a human donor with Susac syndrome. The chain employs TRBV7-2 and TRBJ1-2; no firm D call. The CDR3 loop reads CASSLAVDTGYGYTF. For the CDR3, the DNA is TGTGCCAGCAGCTTAGCGGTGGATACCGGGTATGGCTACACCTTC.